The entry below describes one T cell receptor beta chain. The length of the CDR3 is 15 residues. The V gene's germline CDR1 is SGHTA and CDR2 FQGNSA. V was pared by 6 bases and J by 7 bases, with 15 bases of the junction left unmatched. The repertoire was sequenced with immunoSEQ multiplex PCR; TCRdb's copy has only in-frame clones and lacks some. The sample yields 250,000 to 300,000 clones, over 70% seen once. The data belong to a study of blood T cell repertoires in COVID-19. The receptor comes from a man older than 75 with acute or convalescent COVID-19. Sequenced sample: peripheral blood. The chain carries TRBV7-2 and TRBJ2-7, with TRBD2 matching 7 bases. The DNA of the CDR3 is TGTGCCAGCAGTTACGACAGTACGGGGGGTTGGGAGCAGTACTTC. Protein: CASSYDSTGGWEQYF.